This T cell receptor (beta chain) derives from a study of blood T cells in healthy people across ages. Findings of the study overall: With age, beta diversity per million T cells declined roughly linearly, significantly by approximately 40.

With a J-beta primer mix and a sample-barcoded 5' primer, a second PCR ran about 7 to 12 cycles. TCRdb used MiXCR to reprocess the 5' RACE reads, holding one entry per CDR3 protein. The sample lists a few hundred thousand distinct CDR3 sequences; over 25% were seen once. On this clonotype: Its antigen is unknown.

The CDR3 runs 15 residues. V was trimmed by 8 bases and J by 2 bases, leaving 18 bases between them. In addition, the sample was reused for a study of T cells of mothers and their children.

The chain is built from TRBV23-1 and TRBJ2-5; perhaps D is TRBD1 or TRBD2 (6 bases each). TRBV23-1 is placed among ORFs of uncertain function. Input material: blood. This receptor was taken from a boy younger than 10 in good health. The CDR3 sequence: CASVKGGPRQETQYF. CDR3 DNA sequence: TGCGCCAGCGTCAAGGGGGGCCCGCGACAAGAGACCCAGTACTTC.